A single sample gave rise to the 14 T cell receptor beta chains below, sequenced in a study of blood T cell repertoires in COVID-19. Assay used: immunoSEQ multiplex PCR; TCRdb lists only in-frame clones, some missing. The sample consists of about 370,000 clones, 85% to 90% of them appearing once. The material sequenced was PBMCs or T cells enriched from blood (not recorded which). The receptors shown here come from a man between 18 and 29 years old who had recovered from COVID-19.

CDR3: CASRMGARENEKLFF. The CDR3 bases are TGTGCCAGCAGAATGGGGGCCAGGGAAAATGAAAAACTGTTTTTT. The chain has TRBV7-8 and TRBJ1-4, with D possibly being TRBD1 (6 bases). V lost 6 bases to trimming and J lost 5 bases, with 16 bases between them. Germline V gives CDR1 SGHVS, CDR2 FQNEAQ. This CDR3 is built from 15 residues. The full variable domain, its missing parts supplied by reference TRBV7-8 and TRBJ1-4, is GAGVSQSPRYKVAKRGQDVALRCDPISGHVSLFWYQQALGQGPEFLTYFQNEAQLDKSGLPSDRFFAERPEGSVSTLKIQRTQQEDSAVYLCASRMGARENEKLFFGSGTQLSVL.

This clone has just one count. V and J are TRBV5-1 and TRBJ1-6; the match to TRBD1 covers 7 bases. The CDR3 spans 17 residues. The J segment lost 7 bases and the V segment lost 4 bases, leaving 14 bases of the junction unmatched. Germline V lookup: CDR1 SGHRS, CDR2 YFSETQ. CDR3 residues: CASSPRPPGTENSPLHF. For the CDR3, the DNA is TGCGCCAGCAGCCCCAGGCCTCCTGGGACAGAAAATTCACCCCTCCACTTT.

The chain has TRBV6-5 and TRBJ1-5; TRBD1 matches 8 bases. Germline V gene sequence: CDR1 MNHEY, CDR2 SVGAGI. Trimming at V came to 2 bases and at J to 6 bases, leaving 6 bases not matched to a gene. The CDR3 extends over 15 amino acids. The CDR3: CASSYTGGRSQPQHF. CDR3 sequence (DNA): TGTGCCAGCAGTTACACAGGGGGAAGGAGTCAGCCCCAGCATTTT.

This clone was picked up one time. The rearrangement uses TRBV3-1 (or the pseudogene TRBV3-2) and TRBJ2-7; the match to TRBD1 covers 7 bases. Looked up from germline, CDR1 is LGHDT and CDR2 is YNNKEL (reference sequence). The CDR3 runs 15 residues. V lost 5 bases to trimming and J lost 0 bases; unmatched junction nucleotides: 7. CDR3 bases: TGTGCCAGCAGCATCCGGGACAGAGGCTCCTACGAGCAGTACTTC. Its protein product is CASSIRDRGSYEQYF.

The CDR3 region is CASRGREGNQPQHF. The DNA of the CDR3 is TGTGCCAGTAGAGGCAGGGAAGGCAATCAGCCCCAGCATTTT. J is TRBJ1-5 and V is TRBV19; D is perhaps TRBD1 (5 bases). Germline V gene lookup returns CDR1 LNHDA and CDR2 SQIVND (reference sequence). The CDR3 is 14 amino acids. The V end was cut by 6 bases, the J end by 2 bases, with 11 bases between.

The genes are TRBV3-1 (or the pseudogene TRBV3-2) and TRBJ2-5, with D perhaps matching TRBD2 (6 bases). V lost 3 bases and J 6 bases, leaving 17 bases between the germline ends. Per germline, CDR1 LGHDT and CDR2 YNNKEL (reference sequence). The CDR3 is 15 residues long. This CDR3 is CASSHFSGVGKTQYF. DNA of the CDR3: TGTGCCAGCAGCCACTTTAGCGGAGTTGGCAAGACCCAGTACTTC.

V is TRBV29-1 and J is TRBJ1-1, with 7 bases identical to TRBD1. Germline V gene lookup returns CDR1 SQVTM and CDR2 ANQGSEA. Losses at the gene ends were 6 bases for V and 7 bases for J; bases not matched to a gene: 14. The CDR3 is 14 amino acids. The CDR3 reads CSVVAVGQPIEAFF. The CDR3 region has the DNA TGCAGCGTCGTTGCCGTGGGACAGCCTATTGAAGCTTTCTTT.

The chain employs TRBV6-4 and TRBJ1-1; D not certain. Germline CDR1 MRHNA, CDR2 SNTAGT. V was clipped by 2 bases and J by 0 bases, with 16 bases between them. The CDR3 contains 17 residues. The CDR3 nucleotides read TGTGCCAGCAGTGACCCCGCGGCCGTTGGGTTGAACACTGAAGCTTTCTTT. It is translated as CASSDPAAVGLNTEAFF.

This clone was counted only a few times. This sequence joins TRBV7-7 and TRBJ2-2, with 7 bases that match TRBD1. The junction had 4 bases not matched to a gene; V was cut back by 3 bases and J by 6 bases. CDR3 length: 14 amino acids. Germline lookup yields CDR1 SSHAT and CDR2 FNYEAQ (reference sequence). CDR3 in amino acids: CASSLTGFSGELFF. The CDR3 region has the DNA TGTGCCAGCAGCTTGACAGGGTTCTCCGGGGAGCTGTTTTTT.

V gene TRBV6-1 combines with J gene TRBJ2-3, with TRBD1 matching 9 bases. V shed 3 bases and J 7 bases; nucleotides not matched to a gene: 8. The germline gives CDR1 MNHNS, CDR2 SASEGT. CDR3 length: 15 amino acids. DNA of the CDR3: TGTGCCAGCAGTGACAGGACAGGGGTAGGGAATACGCAGTATTTT. Protein: CASSDRTGVGNTQYF.

The V and J genes are TRBV2 and TRBJ2-3; the match to TRBD2 covers 9 bases. V was clipped by 7 bases and J by 1 base; unmatched bases: 3. The CDR3 covers 14 residues. Germline V gene data show CDR1 as SNHLY and CDR2 as FYNNEI. The CDR3, as DNA: TGTGCCAGCAAAGAGCGGGGGGGCACAGATACGCAGTATTTT. Encoded protein: CASKERGGTDTQYF.

The chain is built from TRBV27 and TRBJ2-3; 9 positions agree with TRBD1. The CDR3 has 17 amino acids. The junction had 15 bases not matched to a gene; V was cut back by 8 bases and J by 3 bases. Germline V lookup: CDR1 MNHEY, CDR2 SMNVEV (reference sequence). CDR3 DNA sequence: TGTGCCAGCTCCATCGGACAGGGGAGTATGTTGACAGATACGCAGTATTTT. Translated: CASSIGQGSMLTDTQYF.

This clone came up once. V usage is TRBV6-2 or TRBV6-3 and J usage is TRBJ1-6, with D perhaps matching TRBD1 (5 bases). V lost 2 bases, J lost 7 bases, and 9 bases lay in between. Germline V gives CDR1 MNHEY, CDR2 SVGEGT. The CDR3 totals 14 residues. The chain's CDR3 is CASSYQTGNSPLHF. For the CDR3, the DNA is TGTGCCAGCAGTTACCAAACAGGAAATTCACCCCTCCACTTT.

This sequence joins TRBV27 and TRBJ2-7, with D possibly matching TRBD1 (5 bases). V was trimmed by 5 bases and J by 3 bases, leaving 11 bases between them. This CDR3 is 13 amino acids long. The germline gives CDR1 MNHEY, CDR2 SMNVEV (reference sequence). The CDR3 region is CASSTQTDYEQYF. CDR3 bases: TGTGCCAGCAGTACACAGACAGACTACGAGCAGTACTTC.